This T cell receptor beta chain is drawn from a study of T cells in Graves' hyperthyroidism and ophthalmopathy. RNA transcripts gave rise to amplified TCR beta CDR3 regions. RT-PCR in the first round (using the HTBI primer set) targeted the TCR CDR3. TCRdb re-derived calls from the multiplex PCR reads in MiXCR, one entry per CDR3 protein. The data show 400,000 to 600,000 distinct CDR3 sequences, about a fifth seen once. The CDR3 is made up of 13 amino acids. Deletions cut 4 bases from V and 7 bases from J, with 14 bases between. This clonotype was recorded at least ten times. Sequencing input: blood. This clonotype originated in a young man with Graves' hyperthyroidism. The chain couples TRBV12-3 or TRBV12-4 to TRBJ2-7; D remains unclear. The CDR3: CASSYQPLGEQYF. CDR3 sequence (DNA): TGTGCCAGCAGTTACCAGCCGCTCGGGGAGCAGTACTTC.